This passage covers 18 T cell receptor beta chains from one sample sequenced in a study of blood T cells in healthy people across ages. Primers used in a second PCR of about 7 to 12 cycles were a sample-barcoded 5' primer and a J-beta primer mix. TCRdb redid the calling of the 5' RACE reads with MiXCR, one entry per CDR3 protein. The sample records roughly 1.6 million distinct CDR3 sequences, 30% to 40% being singletons. The sequencing input was blood. The origin of the receptors is a woman under 40 in good health.

This clonotype was seen only a few times. As DNA, the CDR3 is TGTGCCAGCAGTTCTCCCAGGGGAATGGAGCAGTACTTC. This encodes CASSSPRGMEQYF. The rearrangement links TRBV12-3 or TRBV12-4 to TRBJ2-7, with D maybe TRBD1 (6 bases). V dropped 4 bases and J dropped 7 bases, with 14 bases sitting between them. The CDR3 contains 13 residues.

This clonotype occurred a few times. The rearrangement links TRBV4-1 to TRBJ1-4, with 9 bases that match TRBD1. The germline CDR1 and CDR2 sequences are MGHRA and YSYEKL. The CDR3 length is 16 residues. V trimming: 0 bases; J trimming: 8 bases; junction bases outside the gene matches: 7. CDR3: CASSQDPGTGSEKLFF. CDR3 in DNA: TGCGCCAGCAGCCAAGACCCCGGGACAGGGTCCGAAAAACTGTTTTTT.

This clonotype was recorded a few times. The genes are TRBV28 and TRBJ2-5; 8 bases are a match to TRBD2. Germline CDR1 and CDR2: MDHEN and SYDVKM. J lost 5 bases, V lost 6 bases, and 8 bases had no gene match. This CDR3 is 14 amino acids long. Here the CDR3 reads CASSPGGVLETQYF. CDR3 DNA: TGTGCCAGCAGCCCGGGGGGGGTTCTGGAGACCCAGTACTTC. Full variable domain (rest looked up from reference TRBV28 and TRBJ2-5): DVKVTQSSRYLVKRTGEKVFLECVQDMDHENMFWYRQDPGLGLRLIYFSYDVKMKEKGDIPEGYSVSREKKERFSLILESASTNQTSMYLCASSPGGVLETQYFGPGTRLLVL.

V and J are TRBV6-5 and TRBJ2-7, with D uncertain. Trimming took off 3 bases at V and 0 bases at J, with 9 bases between the two ends. The germline V gene has CDR1 MNHEY and CDR2 SVGAGI. The CDR3 runs to 14 residues. The CDR3 reads CASSYTLNSYEQYF. The CDR3 DNA is TGTGCCAGCAGTTATACATTGAACTCCTACGAGCAGTACTTC.

This clonotype appeared a few times. The chain recombines TRBV18 with TRBJ2-5; tentatively, D is TRBD2 (6 bases). The CDR3 loop spans 15 amino acids. The germline V gene has CDR1 KGHSH and CDR2 LQKENI. V lost 4 bases and J 2 bases, leaving 14 bases between the germline ends. CDR3 DNA: TGTGCCAGCTCACTCTTACTAGCCGTACAAGAGACCCAGTACTTC. It is translated as CASSLLLAVQETQYF.

The chain combines TRBV28 with TRBJ1-3; D ambiguous. Germline lookup yields CDR1 MDHEN and CDR2 SYDVKM. The CDR3 spans 16 residues. V gave up 3 bases and J gave up 4 bases, with 16 bases separating them. CDR3 sequence: CASSFLAEQAGNTIYF. The CDR3 nucleotides read TGTGCCAGCAGTTTCTTAGCAGAGCAGGCCGGAAACACCATATATTTT. Full variable domain (rest looked up from reference TRBV28 and TRBJ1-3): DVKVTQSSRYLVKRTGEKVFLECVQDMDHENMFWYRQDPGLGLRLIYFSYDVKMKEKGDIPEGYSVSREKKERFSLILESASTNQTSMYLCASSFLAEQAGNTIYFGEGSWLTVV.

The genes are TRBV4-2 and TRBJ2-7; 8 bases agree with TRBD2. This CDR3 is 16 amino acids long. The germline V gene encodes CDR1 LGHNA and CDR2 YNFKEQ. Trimming at V came to 1 base and at J to 6 bases, leaving 11 bases not matched to a gene. The CDR3 sequence is CASSQVTGGLVVEQYF. In DNA, the CDR3 is TGTGCCAGCAGCCAAGTGACCGGGGGACTAGTGGTCGAGCAGTACTTC.

This clonotype came up a few times. CDR3 DNA sequence: TGTGCCAGTACTAAGGGGGTCTCGTTCAGCACTGAAGCTTTCTTT. It yields the protein CASTKGVSFSTEAFF. This chain links TRBV19 with TRBJ1-1, with D perhaps matching TRBD1 (6 bases). This CDR3 has 15 residues. V shed 7 bases and J shed 4 bases, with 19 bases lying between them. Germline V lookup: CDR1 LNHDA, CDR2 SQIVND (reference sequence).

This clonotype was observed a few times. The genes are TRBV2 and TRBJ2-6, with 7 bases fitting TRBD1. Per the germline V gene, CDR1 is SNHLY and CDR2 is FYNNEI. With 5 bases clipped from V and 0 bases from J, the junction kept 4 bases outside the gene matches. CDR3 size: 16 residues. The CDR3 sequence is CASSRDSLSGANVLTF. CDR3 coding DNA: TGTGCCAGCAGTCGGGACAGCCTCTCTGGGGCCAACGTCCTGACTTTC.

The rearrangement uses TRBV2 and TRBJ1-2; no firm D call. CDR1 is SNHLY and CDR2 is FYNNEI in the germline V gene. This CDR3 is 13 amino acids long. Trimming left V 2 bases short and J 6 bases short, with 10 bases between. The CDR3: CASSESLRNGYTF. The CDR3, as DNA: TGTGCCAGCAGTGAATCCCTTCGGAATGGCTACACCTTC. The variable domain in full, with the rest retrieved from reference TRBV2 and TRBJ1-2, is EPEVTQTPSHQVTQMGQEVILRCVPISNHLYFYWYRQILGQKVEFLVSFYNNEISEKSEIFDDQFSVERPDGSNFTLKIRSTKLEDSAMYFCASSESLRNGYTFGSGTRLTVV.

CDR3: CASSSYPTGVRPISYEQYF. For the CDR3, the DNA is TGTGCCAGCAGTTCCTACCCTACGGGAGTCCGACCGATCTCCTACGAGCAGTACTTC. This sequence joins TRBV28 and TRBJ2-7, with a weak D call TRBD2 (6 bases). Germline assignment: CDR1 MDHEN and CDR2 SYDVKM. The V and J ends lost 4 bases and 0 bases respectively, with 25 bases between them. CDR3 length: 19 residues.

This sequence joins TRBV27 and TRBJ2-1; D remains unclear. Germline CDR1 MNHEY, CDR2 SMNVEV (reference sequence). The V and J ends lost 3 bases and 0 bases respectively, with 12 bases between them. The CDR3 spans 16 residues. In DNA form, the CDR3 reads TGTGCCAGCAGTTTGTCAGCCGTCAGCTCCTACAATGAGCAGTTCTTC. Translated: CASSLSAVSSYNEQFF.

The chain links TRBV4-1 to TRBJ2-1, with 10 bases aligning to TRBD2. Germline trimming cut 1 base from V and 0 bases from J; bases unmatched to any gene: 9. The CDR3 totals 19 residues. The V gene's germline CDR1 is MGHRA and CDR2 YSYEKL. In DNA form, the CDR3 reads TGCGCCAGCAGCCAAGGTCTAGCGGGAGTCATCCTCTCCTACAATGAGCAGTTCTTC. This sequence encodes CASSQGLAGVILSYNEQFF.

The gene calls are TRBV4-1 and TRBJ2-3; tentatively, D is TRBD1 (6 bases). Trimming stripped 3 bases from V and 0 bases from J, with 13 bases between. This CDR3 comprises 16 residues. In germline, CDR1 is MGHRA, CDR2 YSYEKL. The CDR3 loop reads CASSHNSGTSTDTQYF. CDR3 bases: TGCGCCAGCAGCCACAACTCCGGGACAAGCACAGATACGCAGTATTTT.

This clonotype was recorded a few times. The J gene is TRBJ2-7, the V gene TRBV10-3; a weak D match, TRBD1 (7 bases). V was trimmed by 6 bases and J by 2 bases, leaving 14 bases between them. Per germline, CDR1 ENHRY and CDR2 SYGVKD. The CDR3 has 14 residues. CDR3 sequence (DNA): TGTGCCATCAGCGACAGGGACTCGCCCTACGAGCAGTACTTC. Translating gives CAISDRDSPYEQYF.

V is TRBV6-1 and J is TRBJ2-5; D gene unclear. Germline-derived CDR1 and CDR2 are MNHNS and SASEGT. CDR3 length: 13 amino acids. V dropped 6 bases and J dropped 2 bases, with 10 bases sitting between them. This CDR3 is CASRKTSQETQYF. As DNA, the CDR3 is TGTGCCAGCAGGAAGACTTCTCAAGAGACCCAGTACTTC.

The rearrangement joins TRBV7-2 to TRBJ2-7, with 7 bases identical to TRBD1. V lost 5 bases, J lost 6 bases, and 13 bases stayed unmatched. The CDR3 runs 15 residues. Germline loops: CDR1 SGHTA, CDR2 FQGNSA. CDR3 sequence (DNA): TGTGCCAGCAGCCCCAGTCGGGGACAGCTTGCCGAGCAGTACTTC. Translating it yields CASSPSRGQLAEQYF.

The gene calls are TRBV11-2 and TRBJ2-7, with 7 positions matching TRBD1. There are 14 residues in the CDR3. Germline V gene data show CDR1 as SGHAT and CDR2 as FQNNGV. With 3 bases clipped from V and 5 bases from J, the junction kept 7 bases outside the gene matches. The CDR3 nucleotides are TGTGCCAGCAGCTTTTATACAGGGGCCCACGAGCAGTACTTC. Protein product: CASSFYTGAHEQYF. Variable domain in full (rest from reference TRBV11-2 and TRBJ2-7): EAGVAQSPRYKIIEKRQSVAFWCNPISGHATLYWYQQILGQGPKLLIQFQNNGVVDDSQLPKDRFSAERLKGVDSTLKIQPAKLEDSAVYLCASSFYTGAHEQYFGPGTRLTVT.